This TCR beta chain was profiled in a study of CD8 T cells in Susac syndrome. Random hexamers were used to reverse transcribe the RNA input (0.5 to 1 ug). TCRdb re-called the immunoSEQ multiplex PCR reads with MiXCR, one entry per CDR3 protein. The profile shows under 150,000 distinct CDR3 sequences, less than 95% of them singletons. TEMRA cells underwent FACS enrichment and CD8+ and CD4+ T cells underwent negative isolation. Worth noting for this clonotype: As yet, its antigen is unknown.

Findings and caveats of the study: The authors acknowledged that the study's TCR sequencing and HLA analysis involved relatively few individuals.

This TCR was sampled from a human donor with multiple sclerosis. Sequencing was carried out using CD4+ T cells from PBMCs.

This chain's CDR3 is CASSKAGTAGANVLTF. The CDR3, as DNA: TGTGCCAGTAGTAAGGCCGGGACAGCTGGGGCCAACGTCCTGACTTTC. This chain connects TRBV19 to TRBJ2-6, with 7 nucleotides matching TRBD1. The CDR3 sequence is 16 residues long. Germline V gene sequence: CDR1 LNHDA, CDR2 SQIVND (reference sequence). Losses at the gene ends were 4 bases for V and 2 bases for J; bases not matched to a gene: 5.